Each of the 20 T cell receptor beta chains below was sequenced from the same sample in a study of blood T cell repertoires in COVID-19. Produced via immunoSEQ multiplex PCR; TCRdb's table is partial and in-frame only. The sample shows more than 95,000 clones, around 74% of them seen only once. Specimen: peripheral blood. The receptors originated from a woman in her seventies with acute or convalescent COVID-19.

The chain employs TRBV2 and TRBJ1-4, with D possibly TRBD1 on 5 matching bases. Germline V gene lookup returns CDR1 SNHLY and CDR2 FYNNEI. The CDR3 spans 15 residues. The V and J ends lost 2 bases and 7 bases respectively, with 14 bases between them. CDR3: CASSERSTQGEKLFF. CDR3 coding DNA: TGTGCCAGCAGTGAAAGGTCGACGCAGGGTGAAAAACTGTTTTTT.

The chain combines TRBV19 with TRBJ1-4; perhaps TRBD1 as D (6 bases). V lost 3 bases, J lost 8 bases, and 13 bases lay in between. Germline values: CDR1 LNHDA, CDR2 SQIVND (reference sequence). The CDR3 is 14 amino acids. DNA for the CDR3: TGTGCCAGTAGTATGTCAGGGGTCGGGGAAAAACTGTTTTTT. It codes for CASSMSGVGEKLFF.

The gene calls are TRBV29-1 and TRBJ1-1; D gene ambiguous. The CDR3 has 13 amino acids. Trimming cost V 4 bases and J 7 bases, with 16 bases left between them. Germline CDR1 is SQVTM and CDR2 is ANQGSEA. The CDR3 region is CSVAAGNGGEAFF. CDR3 sequence (DNA): TGCAGCGTTGCAGCGGGGAACGGTGGTGAAGCTTTCTTT.

The V call is TRBV5-1, the J call TRBJ1-2; 7 nucleotides line up with TRBD1. In germline, CDR1 is SGHRS, CDR2 YFSETQ. V shed 0 bases, J shed 4 bases, and the junction held 3 bases outside the gene matches. The CDR3 is 14 residues long. CDR3 protein: CASSLETGIYGYTF. CDR3 coding DNA: TGCGCCAGCAGCTTGGAGACAGGGATCTATGGCTACACCTTC.

This sequence joins TRBV5-1 and TRBJ2-5; 12 positions agree with TRBD1. Germline lookup yields CDR1 SGHRS and CDR2 YFSETQ. V was pared by 5 bases and J by 5 bases, with 7 bases of the junction left unmatched. This CDR3 contains 15 residues. This CDR3 reads CASRAGTGGFETQYF. CDR3 bases: TGCGCCAGCAGGGCCGGGACAGGGGGCTTTGAGACCCAGTACTTC.

This chain links TRBV14 with TRBJ2-7, with D unresolved. CDR3 length equals 12 residues. V was shortened by 1 base and J by 6 bases, with 7 bases between the two germline ends. CDR1 and CDR2 (germline): SGHDN, FVKESK. CDR3 sequence: CASSQAEFEQYF. The CDR3 coding sequence is TGTGCCAGCAGCCAAGCCGAGTTCGAGCAGTACTTC.

The chain links TRBV16 to TRBJ1-5, with D possibly being TRBD1 (5 bases). The CDR3 is 15 amino acids. V shed 4 bases and J shed 2 bases, with 12 bases lying between them. Germline loops: CDR1 KGHSY, CDR2 FQNENV. For the CDR3, the DNA is TGTGCCAGCAGCCCAACCTGGGGCGGCAATCAGCCCCAGCATTTT. It encodes CASSPTWGGNQPQHF.

The rearrangement links TRBV29-1 to TRBJ2-7; D may be TRBD1 (5 bases). Trimming took 4 bases from V and 4 from J, leaving 17 bases between them. The germline CDR1 and CDR2 sequences are SQVTM and ANQGSEA. This CDR3 is built from 14 residues. CDR3 protein: CSVVVLGRDYEQYF. In DNA, the CDR3 is TGCAGCGTTGTCGTGTTGGGCAGGGATTACGAGCAGTACTTC.

This clone was seen just once. The chain links TRBV7-2 to TRBJ2-3; 8 nucleotides match TRBD2. This CDR3 is built from 15 residues. V dropped 0 bases and J dropped 3; count of bases not matched to a gene: 2. CDR1 and CDR2 (germline): SGHTA, FQGNSA. This chain's CDR3 is CASSLAAGGTDTQYF. The CDR3 region has the DNA TGTGCCAGCAGCTTAGCGGCGGGGGGAACAGATACGCAGTATTTT.

This chain uses TRBV5-4 with TRBJ1-2; unclear D gene. The CDR3 is 14 residues long. V lost 0 bases and J 5 bases, leaving 11 bases between the germline ends. Germline V gene data show CDR1 as SGHNT and CDR2 as YYREEE (reference sequence). The DNA for the CDR3 is TGTGCCAGCAGCTTGGAGCGCAGAGAGTATGGCTACACCTTC. This gives the protein CASSLERREYGYTF.

This clone was recorded a few times. The gene calls are TRBV28 and TRBJ2-7, with TRBD1 identical over 8 bases. The junction had 4 bases not matched to a gene; V was cut back by 3 bases and J by 0 bases. The CDR3 spans 15 residues. Germline lookup yields CDR1 MDHEN and CDR2 SYDVKM. This chain's CDR3 is CASSLGGQVSYEQYF. CDR3 coding DNA: TGTGCCAGCAGTTTGGGGGGACAGGTCTCCTACGAGCAGTACTTC.

This chain uses TRBV2 with TRBJ1-6; 8 bases are a match to TRBD1. V dropped 5 bases and J dropped 3; count of bases not matched to a gene: 3. CDR3 length equals 15 residues. Germline V gene lookup returns CDR1 SNHLY and CDR2 FYNNEI. The CDR3 DNA reads as TGTGCCAGCAGTAACGGACAGGGCTATAATTCACCCCTCCACTTT. This encodes CASSNGQGYNSPLHF.

V is TRBV6-6 and J is TRBJ1-4; weak D call: TRBD1 (6 bases). V was cut by 5 bases and J by 8 bases, with 9 bases left in between. Germline-derived CDR1 and CDR2 are MNHNY and SVGAGI (reference sequence). CDR3 length: 12 amino acids. The CDR3 DNA sequence: TGTGCCAGCAGTCCCGGACAGGAAAAACTGTTTTTT. It yields the protein CASSPGQEKLFF.

The chain joins TRBV6-6 to TRBJ1-2; TRBD1 is a possible D gene (5 bases). V was pared by 6 bases and J by 4 bases, with 18 bases between. The germline gives CDR1 MNHNY, CDR2 SVGAGI (reference sequence). The CDR3 contains 15 residues. The CDR3 reads CASRPGTSSLYGYTF. The CDR3 DNA is TGTGCCAGCAGACCCGGGACTTCCAGCCTCTATGGCTACACCTTC.

This chain connects TRBV6-1 to TRBJ1-6; 7 bases are shared with TRBD1. Trimming took 1 base from V and 4 from J; bases not matched to a gene: 4. CDR1 MNHNS and CDR2 SASEGT come from the germline V gene. The CDR3 extends over 16 amino acids. CDR3 bases: TGTGCCAGCAGTGAAGAAGGGGGCGTTTATAATTCACCCCTCCACTTT. This sequence encodes CASSEEGGVYNSPLHF.

The chain recombines TRBV15 with TRBJ2-7; possibly TRBD1 for D (6 bases). Trimming cost V 5 bases and J 4 bases, with 15 bases left between them. CDR1 is LNHNV and CDR2 is YYDKDF in the germline V gene (reference sequence). The CDR3 runs 14 residues. This CDR3 reads CATSLQGSIYEQYF. CDR3 sequence (DNA): TGTGCCACCAGCTTACAGGGCTCTATTTACGAGCAGTACTTC.

The chain couples TRBV5-6 to TRBJ2-3, with no clear D. The CDR3 sequence is 14 residues long. Germline lookup yields CDR1 SGHDT and CDR2 YYEEEE. The ends were cut back, 0 bases at V and 4 bases at J, with 9 bases in the middle. In nucleotides, the CDR3 is TGTGCCAGCAGCTTGGATCTTATAGCAGATACGCAGTATTTT. This encodes CASSLDLIADTQYF.

V gene TRBV2 combines with J gene TRBJ1-1; unclear D gene. Germline V lookup: CDR1 SNHLY, CDR2 FYNNEI. The V end lost 6 bases, the J end lost 1 base, and 9 bases lay between the germline ends. This CDR3 region has 13 residues. CDR3 region: CASRALRNTEAFF. The CDR3 DNA follows: TGTGCCAGCAGGGCCTTAAGGAACACTGAAGCTTTCTTT.

Remarks on this clone: The germline gene is not matched at one end of the junction; a read error may be the cause. The V call is TRBV30, the J call TRBJ2-7; TRBD1 matches 9 bases. The CDR3 sequence is 12 residues long. Germline V lookup: CDR1 GTSNPN, CDR2 SVGIG (reference sequence). The CDR3 DNA follows: TGTGCCTGGAGTGGTTCCCGGGACAGGGTGCACTTC. Translated: CAWSGSRDRVHF.

The rearrangement uses TRBV30 and TRBJ1-6; D gene ambiguous. The V and J ends lost 3 bases and 10 bases respectively, with 16 bases between them. The germline V gene encodes CDR1 GTSNPN and CDR2 SVGIG (reference sequence). CDR3 size: 14 residues. The CDR3 DNA follows: TGTGCCTGGAGCCAAGGCAGGCAATACTCACCCCTCCACTTT. This gives the protein CAWSQGRQYSPLHF.